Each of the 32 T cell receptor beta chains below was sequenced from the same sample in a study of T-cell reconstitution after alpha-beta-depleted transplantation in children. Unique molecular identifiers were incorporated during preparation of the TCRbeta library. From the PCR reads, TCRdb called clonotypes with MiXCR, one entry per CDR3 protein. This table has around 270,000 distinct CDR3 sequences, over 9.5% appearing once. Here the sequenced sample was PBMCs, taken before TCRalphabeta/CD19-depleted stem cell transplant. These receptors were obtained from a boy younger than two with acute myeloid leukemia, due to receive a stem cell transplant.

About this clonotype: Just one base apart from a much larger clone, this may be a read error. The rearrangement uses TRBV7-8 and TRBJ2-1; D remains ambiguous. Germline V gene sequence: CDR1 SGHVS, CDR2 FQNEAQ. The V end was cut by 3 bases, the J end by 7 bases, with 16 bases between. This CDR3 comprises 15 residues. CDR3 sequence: CASSFLDVVGNEQFF. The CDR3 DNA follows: TGTGCCAGCAGCTTCCTGGACGTTGTGGGGAATGAGCAGTTCTTC.

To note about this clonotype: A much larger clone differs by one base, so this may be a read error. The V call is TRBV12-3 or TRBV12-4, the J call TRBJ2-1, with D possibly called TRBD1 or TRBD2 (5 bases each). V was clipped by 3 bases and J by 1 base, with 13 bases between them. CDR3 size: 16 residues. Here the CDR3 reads CASSFLGAGSYNEQFF. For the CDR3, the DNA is TGTGCCAGCAGTTTTCTCGGGGCAGGGTCCTACAATGAGCAGTTCTTC.

The CDR3 loop is CSARGAGELYNEQFF. CDR3 sequence (DNA): TGCAGTGCTAGAGGCGCGGGGGAACTATACAATGAGCAGTTCTTC. J is TRBJ2-1 and V is TRBV20-1, with 7 bases lining up with TRBD2. The CDR3 spans 15 residues. CDR1 DFQATT and CDR2 SNEGSKA come from the germline V gene (reference sequence). V was clipped by 1 base and J by 4 bases; unmatched bases: 7.

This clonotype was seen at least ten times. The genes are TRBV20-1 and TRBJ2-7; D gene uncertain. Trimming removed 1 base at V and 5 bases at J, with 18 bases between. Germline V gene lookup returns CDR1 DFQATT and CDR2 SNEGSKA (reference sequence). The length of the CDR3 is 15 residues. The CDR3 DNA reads TGCAGTGCTAGAGCGCGCCTAGAAGGTAACGACGAGCAGTACTTC. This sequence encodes CSARARLEGNDEQYF.

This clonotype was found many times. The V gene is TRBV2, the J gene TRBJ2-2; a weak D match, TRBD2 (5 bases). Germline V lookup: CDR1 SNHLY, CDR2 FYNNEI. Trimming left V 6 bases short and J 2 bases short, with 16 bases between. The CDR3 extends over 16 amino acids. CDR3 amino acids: CASSRSWERNTGELFF. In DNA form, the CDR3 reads TGTGCCAGCAGCAGGTCGTGGGAGCGTAACACCGGGGAGCTGTTTTTT.

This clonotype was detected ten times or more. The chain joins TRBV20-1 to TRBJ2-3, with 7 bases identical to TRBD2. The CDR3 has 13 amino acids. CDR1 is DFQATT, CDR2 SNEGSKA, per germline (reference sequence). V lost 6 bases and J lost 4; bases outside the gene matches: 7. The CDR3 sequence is CSAERGGPDTQYF. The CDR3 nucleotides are TGCAGTGCCGAGCGGGGTGGGCCAGATACGCAGTATTTT.

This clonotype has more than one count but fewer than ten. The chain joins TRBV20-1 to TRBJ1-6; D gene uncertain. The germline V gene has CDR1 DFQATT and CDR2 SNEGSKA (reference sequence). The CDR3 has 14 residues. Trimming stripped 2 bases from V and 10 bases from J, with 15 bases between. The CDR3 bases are TGCAGTGCTAGACCTCAGGAGGTTGTGTCACCCCTCCACTTT. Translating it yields CSARPQEVVSPLHF.

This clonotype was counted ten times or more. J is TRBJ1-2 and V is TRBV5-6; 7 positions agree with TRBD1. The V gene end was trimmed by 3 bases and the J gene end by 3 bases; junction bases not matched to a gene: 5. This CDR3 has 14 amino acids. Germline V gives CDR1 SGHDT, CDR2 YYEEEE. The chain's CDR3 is CASSSTTGDYGYTF. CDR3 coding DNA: TGTGCCAGCAGCTCGACCACAGGGGACTATGGCTACACCTTC.

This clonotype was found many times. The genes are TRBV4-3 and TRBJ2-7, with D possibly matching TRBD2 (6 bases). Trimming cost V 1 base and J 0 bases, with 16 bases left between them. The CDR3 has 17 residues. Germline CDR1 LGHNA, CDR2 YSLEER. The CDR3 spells CASSQGIRDSFSYEQYF. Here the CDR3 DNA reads TGCGCCAGCAGCCAAGGAATAAGGGACTCCTTCTCCTACGAGCAGTACTTC.

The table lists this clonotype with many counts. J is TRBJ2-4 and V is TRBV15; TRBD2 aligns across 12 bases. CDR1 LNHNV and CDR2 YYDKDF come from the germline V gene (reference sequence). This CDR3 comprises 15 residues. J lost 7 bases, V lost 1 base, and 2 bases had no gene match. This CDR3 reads CATSRGTSGINIQYF. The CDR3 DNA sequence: TGTGCCACCAGCAGAGGGACTAGCGGGATTAACATTCAGTACTTC.

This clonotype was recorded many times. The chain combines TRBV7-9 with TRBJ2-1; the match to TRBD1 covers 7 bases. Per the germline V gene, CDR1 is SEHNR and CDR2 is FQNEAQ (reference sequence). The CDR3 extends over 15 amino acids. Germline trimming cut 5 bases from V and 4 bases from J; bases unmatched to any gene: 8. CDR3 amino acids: CASSLGTAPYNEQFF. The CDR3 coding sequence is TGTGCCAGCAGCCTTGGGACAGCCCCTTACAATGAGCAGTTCTTC.

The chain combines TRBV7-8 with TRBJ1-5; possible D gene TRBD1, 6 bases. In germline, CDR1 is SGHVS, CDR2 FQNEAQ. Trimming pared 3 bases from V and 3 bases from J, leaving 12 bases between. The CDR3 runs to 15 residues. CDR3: CASSFSRDNNQPQHF. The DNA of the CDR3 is TGTGCCAGCAGCTTTAGCCGGGACAACAATCAGCCCCAGCATTTT.

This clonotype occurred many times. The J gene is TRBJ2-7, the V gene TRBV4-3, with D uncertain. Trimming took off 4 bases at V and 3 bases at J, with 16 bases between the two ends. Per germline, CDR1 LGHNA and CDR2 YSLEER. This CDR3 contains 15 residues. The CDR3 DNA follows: TGCGCCAGCAGCCCCACCCAAGCAGGCATCTACGAGCAGTACTTC. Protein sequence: CASSPTQAGIYEQYF.

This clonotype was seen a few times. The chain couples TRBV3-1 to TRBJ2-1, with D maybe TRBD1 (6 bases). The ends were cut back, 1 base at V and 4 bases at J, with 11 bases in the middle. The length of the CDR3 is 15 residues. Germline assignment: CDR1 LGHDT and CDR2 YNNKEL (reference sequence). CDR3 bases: TGTGCCAGCAGCCAAGCAGGGGCTACGTACAATGAGCAGTTCTTC. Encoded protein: CASSQAGATYNEQFF.

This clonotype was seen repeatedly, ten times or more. Here the CDR3 DNA reads TGTGCCAGCAGCAAACCGGGACAGGCGTACAATGAGCAGTTCTTC. Its translation is CASSKPGQAYNEQFF. The chain joins TRBV7-9 to TRBJ2-1, with 8 bases that match TRBD1. Trimming cost V 5 bases and J 4 bases; bases outside gene matches: 7. The germline V gene encodes CDR1 SEHNR and CDR2 FQNEAQ (reference sequence). This CDR3 has 15 amino acids.

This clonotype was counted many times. The CDR3 here is CASSRDRVDTQYF. CDR3 nucleotides: TGTGCCAGCAGCCGGGACAGGGTAGATACGCAGTATTTT. The chain carries TRBV12-3 or TRBV12-4 and TRBJ2-3, with 9 bases identical to TRBD1. Losses at the gene ends were 6 bases for V and 5 bases for J; bases not matched to a gene: 3. This CDR3 comprises 13 residues.

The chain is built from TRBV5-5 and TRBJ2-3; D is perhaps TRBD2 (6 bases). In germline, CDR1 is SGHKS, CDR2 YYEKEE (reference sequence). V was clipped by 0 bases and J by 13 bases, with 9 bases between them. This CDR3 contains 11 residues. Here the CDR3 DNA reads TGTGCCAGCAGCTTGGGACTAGAGGAGTATTTT. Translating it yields CASSLGLEEYF.

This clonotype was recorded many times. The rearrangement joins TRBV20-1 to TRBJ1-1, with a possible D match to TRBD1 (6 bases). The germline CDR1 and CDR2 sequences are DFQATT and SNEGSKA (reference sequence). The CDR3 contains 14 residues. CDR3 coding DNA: TGCAGACGGAAAGACAGGACCTTTTCCACTGAAGCTTTCTTT. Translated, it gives CRRKDRTFSTEAFF.

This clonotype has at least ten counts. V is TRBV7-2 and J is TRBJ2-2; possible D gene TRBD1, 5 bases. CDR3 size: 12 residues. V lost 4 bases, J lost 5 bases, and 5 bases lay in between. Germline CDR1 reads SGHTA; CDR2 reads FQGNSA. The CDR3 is CASSWTTGELFF. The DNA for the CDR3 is TGTGCCAGCAGCTGGACAACCGGGGAGCTGTTTTTT.

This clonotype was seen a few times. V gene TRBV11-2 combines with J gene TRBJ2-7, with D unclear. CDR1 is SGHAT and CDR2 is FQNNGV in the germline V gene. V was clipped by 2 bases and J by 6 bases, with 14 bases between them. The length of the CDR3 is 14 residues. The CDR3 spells CASSLSIMVSEQYF. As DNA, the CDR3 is TGTGCCAGCAGCTTAAGTATTATGGTTAGCGAGCAGTACTTC.

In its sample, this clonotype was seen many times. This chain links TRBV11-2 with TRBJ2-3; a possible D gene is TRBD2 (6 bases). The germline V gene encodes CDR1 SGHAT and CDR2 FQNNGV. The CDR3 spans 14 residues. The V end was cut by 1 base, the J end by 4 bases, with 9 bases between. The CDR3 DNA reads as TGTGCCAGCAGCTTAGGACTAGTCCCAGATACGCAGTATTTT. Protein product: CASSLGLVPDTQYF.

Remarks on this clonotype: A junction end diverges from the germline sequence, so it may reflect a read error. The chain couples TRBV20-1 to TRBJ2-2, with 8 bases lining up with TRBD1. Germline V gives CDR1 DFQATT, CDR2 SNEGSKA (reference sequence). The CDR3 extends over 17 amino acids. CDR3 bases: TGCTGTGCTTTTAGGACAGGGATGGGAGTAGGTACCGGGGAGCTGTTTTTT. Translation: CCAFRTGMGVGTGELFF.

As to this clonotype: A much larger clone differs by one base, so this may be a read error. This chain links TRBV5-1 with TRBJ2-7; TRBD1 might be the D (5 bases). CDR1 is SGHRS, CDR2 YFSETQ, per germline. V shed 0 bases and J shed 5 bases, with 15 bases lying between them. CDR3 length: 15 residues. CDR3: CASSLAGIGGDEQYF. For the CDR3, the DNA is TGCGCCAGCAGCTTGGCAGGGATCGGTGGCGACGAGCAGTACTTC.

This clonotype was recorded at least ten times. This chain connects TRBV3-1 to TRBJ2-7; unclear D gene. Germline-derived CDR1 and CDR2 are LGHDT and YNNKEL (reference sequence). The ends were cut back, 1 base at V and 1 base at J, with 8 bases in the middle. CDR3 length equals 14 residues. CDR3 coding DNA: TGTGCCAGCAGCCAAGCGGGTCCGTCCTACGAGCAGTACTTC. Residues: CASSQAGPSYEQYF.

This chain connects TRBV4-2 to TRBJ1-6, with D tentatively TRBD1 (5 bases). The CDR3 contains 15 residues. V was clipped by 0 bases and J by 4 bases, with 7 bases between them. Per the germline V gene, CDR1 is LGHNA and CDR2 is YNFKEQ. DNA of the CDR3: TGTGCCAGCAGCCAAGAGGGGGGGTATAATTCACCCCTCCACTTT. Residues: CASSQEGGYNSPLHF.

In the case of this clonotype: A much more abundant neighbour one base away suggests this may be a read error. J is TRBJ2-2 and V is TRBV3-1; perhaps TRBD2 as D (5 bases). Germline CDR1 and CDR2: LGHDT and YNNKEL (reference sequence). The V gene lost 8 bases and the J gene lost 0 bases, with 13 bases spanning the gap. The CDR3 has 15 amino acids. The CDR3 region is CASCPPSSNTGELFF. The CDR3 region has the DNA TGTGCCAGCTGCCCCCCTAGCTCGAACACCGGGGAGCTGTTTTTT.

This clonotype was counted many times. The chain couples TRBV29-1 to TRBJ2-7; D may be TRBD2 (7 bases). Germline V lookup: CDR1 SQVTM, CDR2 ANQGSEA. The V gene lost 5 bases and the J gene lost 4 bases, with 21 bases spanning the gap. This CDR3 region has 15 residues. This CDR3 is CSVQRGGELNYEQYF. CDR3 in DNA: TGCAGCGTTCAGAGGGGGGGGGAATTGAATTACGAGCAGTACTTC.

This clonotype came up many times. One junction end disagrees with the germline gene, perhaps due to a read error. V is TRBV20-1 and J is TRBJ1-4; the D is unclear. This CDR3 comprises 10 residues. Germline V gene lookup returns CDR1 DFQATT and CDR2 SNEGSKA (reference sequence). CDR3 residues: CSAREEKLFF. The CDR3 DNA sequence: TGTAGTGCTAGAGAGGAAAAACTGTTTTTT.

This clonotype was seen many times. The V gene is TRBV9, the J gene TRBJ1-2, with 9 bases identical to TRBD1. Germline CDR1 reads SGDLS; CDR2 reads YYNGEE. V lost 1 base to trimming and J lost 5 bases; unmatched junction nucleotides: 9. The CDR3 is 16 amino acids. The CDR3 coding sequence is TGTGCCAGCAGCGTAAGCCCGGACAGGGGAGGGTATGGCTACACCTTC. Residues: CASSVSPDRGGYGYTF.

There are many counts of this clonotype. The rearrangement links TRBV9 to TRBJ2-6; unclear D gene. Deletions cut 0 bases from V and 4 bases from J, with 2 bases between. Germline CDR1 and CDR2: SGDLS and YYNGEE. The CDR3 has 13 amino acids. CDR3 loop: CASSVAGANVLTF. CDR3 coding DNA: TGTGCCAGCAGCGTAGCCGGGGCCAACGTCCTGACTTTC.

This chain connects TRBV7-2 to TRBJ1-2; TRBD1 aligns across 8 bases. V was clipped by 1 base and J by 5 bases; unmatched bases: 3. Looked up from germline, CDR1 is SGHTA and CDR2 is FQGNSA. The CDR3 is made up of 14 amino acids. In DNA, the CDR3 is TGTGCCAGCAGCTTAGACAGGGGGTGGTATGGCTACACCTTC. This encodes CASSLDRGWYGYTF.

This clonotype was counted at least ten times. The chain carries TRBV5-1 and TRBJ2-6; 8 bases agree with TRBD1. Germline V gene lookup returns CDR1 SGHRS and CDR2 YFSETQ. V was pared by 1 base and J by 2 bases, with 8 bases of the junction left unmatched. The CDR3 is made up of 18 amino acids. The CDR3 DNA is TGCGCCAGCAGCTTGACGGGGACAGGTAACCCTGGGGCCAACGTCCTGACTTTC. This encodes CASSLTGTGNPGANVLTF.